The entry below describes one TCR beta chain. Under the authors' procedure: From reference gene primer amplification, estimates of nucleated cell counts were derived. The data were produced by immunoSEQ multiplex PCR, yet TCRdb's version contains in-frame clones alone and is incomplete. The V and J calls and clone size come from that table; D and trimming were worked out from the DNA. The table lists about 220,000 clones, 80% of them singletons. The sample belongs to a study of blood T cell repertoires in COVID-19. Study-wide background: PBMCs, B-cell-depleted T cells, or T cells provided the cDNA or gDNA that made up the material.

Germline values: CDR1 SNHLY, CDR2 FYNNEI. The germline V and J ends were trimmed by 5 bases and 2 bases, with 11 bases remaining between them. The CDR3 is 14 amino acids. The TCR sequence derives from a human donor in a cohort sampled during active COVID-19. The specimen sequenced was peripheral blood. V is TRBV2 and J is TRBJ2-3; possibly TRBD1 for D (5 bases). The CDR3 spells CASSRGSYTDTQYF. CDR3 coding DNA: TGTGCCAGCAGTAGGGGCTCGTACACAGATACGCAGTATTTT.